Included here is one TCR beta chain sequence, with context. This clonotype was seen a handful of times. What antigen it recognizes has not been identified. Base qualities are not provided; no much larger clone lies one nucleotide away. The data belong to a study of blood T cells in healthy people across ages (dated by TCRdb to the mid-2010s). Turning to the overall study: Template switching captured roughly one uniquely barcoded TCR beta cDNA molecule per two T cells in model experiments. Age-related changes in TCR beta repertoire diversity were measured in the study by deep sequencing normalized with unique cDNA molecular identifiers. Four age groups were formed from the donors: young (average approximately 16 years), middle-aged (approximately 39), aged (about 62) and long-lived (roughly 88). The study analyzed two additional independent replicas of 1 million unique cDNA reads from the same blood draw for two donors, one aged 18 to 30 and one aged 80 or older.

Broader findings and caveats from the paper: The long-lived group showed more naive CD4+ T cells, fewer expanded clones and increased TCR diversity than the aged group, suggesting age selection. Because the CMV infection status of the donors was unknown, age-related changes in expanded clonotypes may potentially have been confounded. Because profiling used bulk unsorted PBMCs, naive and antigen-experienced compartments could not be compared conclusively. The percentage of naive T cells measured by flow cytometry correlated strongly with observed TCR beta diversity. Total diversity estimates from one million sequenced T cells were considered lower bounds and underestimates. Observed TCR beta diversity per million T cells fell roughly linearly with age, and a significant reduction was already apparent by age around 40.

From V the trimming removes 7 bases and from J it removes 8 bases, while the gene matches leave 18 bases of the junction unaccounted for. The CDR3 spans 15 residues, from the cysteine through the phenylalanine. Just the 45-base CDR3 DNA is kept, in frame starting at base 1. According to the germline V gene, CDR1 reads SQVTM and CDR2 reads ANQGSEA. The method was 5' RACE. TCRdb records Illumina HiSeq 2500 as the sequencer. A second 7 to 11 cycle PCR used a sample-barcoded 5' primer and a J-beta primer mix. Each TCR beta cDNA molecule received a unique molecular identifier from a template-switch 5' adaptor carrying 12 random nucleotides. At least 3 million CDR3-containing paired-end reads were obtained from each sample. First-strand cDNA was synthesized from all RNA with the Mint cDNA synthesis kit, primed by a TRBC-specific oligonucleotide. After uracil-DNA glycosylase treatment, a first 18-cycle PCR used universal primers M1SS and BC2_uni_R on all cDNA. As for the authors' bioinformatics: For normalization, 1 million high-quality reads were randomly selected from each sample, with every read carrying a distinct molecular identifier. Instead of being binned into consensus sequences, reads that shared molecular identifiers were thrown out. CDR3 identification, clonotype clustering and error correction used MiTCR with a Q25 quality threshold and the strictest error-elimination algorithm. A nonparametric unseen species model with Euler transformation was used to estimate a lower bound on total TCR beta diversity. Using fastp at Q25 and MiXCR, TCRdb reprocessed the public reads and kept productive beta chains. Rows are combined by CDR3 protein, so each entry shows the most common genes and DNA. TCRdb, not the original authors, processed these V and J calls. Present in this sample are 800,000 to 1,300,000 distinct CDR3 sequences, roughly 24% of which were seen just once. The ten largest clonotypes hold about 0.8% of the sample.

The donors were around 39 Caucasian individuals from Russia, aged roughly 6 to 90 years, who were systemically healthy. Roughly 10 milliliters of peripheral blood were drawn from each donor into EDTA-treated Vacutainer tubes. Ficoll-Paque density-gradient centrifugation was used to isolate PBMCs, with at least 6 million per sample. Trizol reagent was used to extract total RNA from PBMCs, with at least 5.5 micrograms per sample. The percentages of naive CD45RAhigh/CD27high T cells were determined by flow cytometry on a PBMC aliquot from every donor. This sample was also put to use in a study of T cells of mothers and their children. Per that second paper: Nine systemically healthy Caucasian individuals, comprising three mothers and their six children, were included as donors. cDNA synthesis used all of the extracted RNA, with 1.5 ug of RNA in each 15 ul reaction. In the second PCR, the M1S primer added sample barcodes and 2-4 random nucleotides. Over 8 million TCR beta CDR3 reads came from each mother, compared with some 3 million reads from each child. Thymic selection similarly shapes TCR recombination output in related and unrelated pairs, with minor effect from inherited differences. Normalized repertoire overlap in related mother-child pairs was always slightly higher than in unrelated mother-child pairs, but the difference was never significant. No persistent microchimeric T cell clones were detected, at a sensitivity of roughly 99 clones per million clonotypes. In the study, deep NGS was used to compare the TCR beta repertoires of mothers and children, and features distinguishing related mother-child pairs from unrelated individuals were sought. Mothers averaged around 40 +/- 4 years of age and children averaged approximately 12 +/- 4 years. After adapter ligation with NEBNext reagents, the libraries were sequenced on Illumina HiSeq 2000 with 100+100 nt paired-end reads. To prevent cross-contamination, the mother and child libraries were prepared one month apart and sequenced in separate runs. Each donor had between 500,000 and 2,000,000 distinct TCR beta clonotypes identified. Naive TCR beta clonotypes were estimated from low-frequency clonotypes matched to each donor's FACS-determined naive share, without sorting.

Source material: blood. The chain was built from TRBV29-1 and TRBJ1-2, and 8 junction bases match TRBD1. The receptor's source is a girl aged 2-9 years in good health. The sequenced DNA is TGCAGCGCTTACCCAGATCCTACAGGGGGGGTCGGCTACACCTTC. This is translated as CSAYPDPTGGVGYTF.